Listed below are T cell receptor beta chains from one sample, sequenced in a study of T cell repertoires in cytomegalovirus infection. TCRdb passed the reads through MiXCR, listing each CDR3 protein once. The table includes over 450,000 distinct CDR3 sequences, approximately 10% detected once. Source material: PBMCs. These TCRs come from a human donor in good health (CMV status not recorded). Some clones in this sample may be carry-over from other donors' samples. CDR3s include the opening cysteine and the closing phenylalanine or tryptophan. Fields, in order: clone size, D gene, V gene, J gene, CDR3 protein, CDR3 DNA. The D gene is left open where the match is weak. Not every row has a clone size; where given, it reads once, few, many or a size class.

clone size: .
D gene: .
V gene: TRBV14
J gene: TRBJ2-7
CDR3 protein: CASSLTTPYEQYF
CDR3 DNA: TGTGCCAGCAGCCTTACCACCCCCTACGAGCAGTACTTC

clone size: many
D gene: .
V gene: TRBV19
J gene: TRBJ1-1
CDR3 protein: CASREGIMNTEAFF
CDR3 DNA: TGTGCCAGTAGGGAAGGGATAATGAACACTGAAGCTTTCTTT

clone size: .
D gene: .
V gene: TRBV4-2
J gene: TRBJ2-4
CDR3 protein: CASSQEGLLFQYF
CDR3 DNA: TGTGCCAGCAGCCAAGAAGGTTTATTATTCCAGTACTTC

clone size: many
D gene: .
V gene: TRBV4-1
J gene: TRBJ1-6
CDR3 protein: CASSQGPLAHNSPLHF
CDR3 DNA: TGCGCCAGCAGCCAGGGCCCCCTCGCGCATAATTCACCCCTCCACTTT

clone size: many
D gene: TRBD1
V gene: TRBV28
J gene: TRBJ1-2
CDR3 protein: CASSLVQGDGYTF
CDR3 DNA: TGTGCCAGCAGTTTGGTGCAGGGGGACGGCTACACCTTC

clone size: many
D gene: TRBD2
V gene: TRBV19
J gene: TRBJ2-1
CDR3 protein: CASSRGRGEGGFNEQFF
CDR3 DNA: TGTGCCAGTAGCCGCGGGAGGGGGGAGGGGGGATTCAATGAGCAGTTCTTC

clone size: many
D gene: .
V gene: TRBV29-1
J gene: TRBJ1-5
CDR3 protein: CSDTDSTVFDSNQPQHF
CDR3 DNA: TGCAGCGATACCGACTCGACCGTATTCGATAGCAATCAGCCCCAGCATTTT

clone size: many
D gene: .
V gene: TRBV2
J gene: TRBJ1-2
CDR3 protein: CASSEEGGYGYTF
CDR3 DNA: TGTGCCAGCAGTGAAGAGGGTGGCTATGGCTACACCTTC

clone size: many
D gene: .
V gene: TRBV5-1
J gene: TRBJ2-5
CDR3 protein: CASSFLRDPGETQYF
CDR3 DNA: TGCGCCAGCAGCTTCCTCCGGGACCCAGGCGAGACCCAGTACTTC

clone size: .
D gene: TRBD2
V gene: TRBV20-1
J gene: TRBJ2-1
CDR3 protein: CSARGDPGTSDYNEQFF
CDR3 DNA: TGCAGTGCTAGAGGCGACCCCGGGACTAGCGACTACAATGAGCAGTTCTTC

clone size: .
D gene: .
V gene: TRBV9
J gene: TRBJ1-2
CDR3 protein: CASWAGNYGYTF
CDR3 DNA: TGTGCCAGCTGGGCAGGGAACTATGGCTACACCTTC

clone size: many
D gene: .
V gene: TRBV25-1
J gene: TRBJ2-7
CDR3 protein: CASTSGAYEQYF
CDR3 DNA: TGTGCCAGCACGTCAGGAGCCTACGAGCAGTACTTC

clone size: few
D gene: .
V gene: TRBV5-4
J gene: TRBJ2-5
CDR3 protein: CASSLQGNPETQYF
CDR3 DNA: TGTGCCAGCAGCTTACAGGGAAATCCAGAGACCCAGTACTTC

clone size: few
D gene: .
V gene: TRBV19
J gene: TRBJ1-5
CDR3 protein: CASSIYADQHF
CDR3 DNA: TGTGCCAGTAGTATATATGCAGACCAGCATTTT

clone size: many
D gene: .
V gene: TRBV7-6
J gene: TRBJ1-1
CDR3 protein: CASSLWATNTEAFF
CDR3 DNA: TGTGCCAGCAGCTTATGGGCCACGAACACTGAAGCTTTCTTT

clone size: .
D gene: .
V gene: TRBV28
J gene: TRBJ1-5
CDR3 protein: CASSFVSSRGQPQHF
CDR3 DNA: TGTGCCAGCAGTTTCGTTTCAAGCAGGGGCCAGCCCCAGCATTTT

clone size: many
D gene: .
V gene: TRBV2
J gene: TRBJ2-1
CDR3 protein: CASSEDRTTNEQFF
CDR3 DNA: TGTGCCAGCAGTGAAGACAGGACGACCAATGAGCAGTTCTTC

clone size: many
D gene: TRBD1
V gene: TRBV6-1
J gene: TRBJ2-5
CDR3 protein: CASTRQGGETQYF
CDR3 DNA: TGTGCCAGCACCCGACAGGGTGGAGAGACCCAGTACTTC

clone size: many
D gene: TRBD2
V gene: TRBV4-2
J gene: TRBJ2-1
CDR3 protein: CASSQEVAGGYNEQFF
CDR3 DNA: TGTGCCAGCAGCCAAGAGGTAGCGGGAGGGTACAATGAGCAGTTCTTC

clone size: many
D gene: .
V gene: TRBV11-2
J gene: TRBJ2-1
CDR3 protein: CASSLAGSGTYNEQFF
CDR3 DNA: TGTGCCAGCAGCTTAGCCGGGAGTGGGACCTACAATGAGCAGTTCTTC

clone size: few
D gene: .
V gene: TRBV28
J gene: TRBJ2-7
CDR3 protein: CASYASGRTYEQYF
CDR3 DNA: TGTGCCAGCTACGCTTCGGGACGAACCTACGAGCAGTACTTC

clone size: .
D gene: .
V gene: TRBV19
J gene: TRBJ1-1
CDR3 protein: CASSTKTMNTEAFF
CDR3 DNA: TGTGCCAGTAGTACAAAAACGATGAACACTGAAGCTTTCTTT

clone size: many
D gene: .
V gene: TRBV7-8
J gene: TRBJ2-1
CDR3 protein: CASSLNLFAGSSNEQFF
CDR3 DNA: TGTGCCAGCAGCCTAAATCTTTTTGCGGGGTCCTCCAATGAGCAGTTCTTC

clone size: many
D gene: .
V gene: TRBV10-3
J gene: TRBJ1-2
CDR3 protein: CAIRGSDYGYTF
CDR3 DNA: TGTGCCATCAGGGGGTCCGACTATGGCTACACCTTC

clone size: many
D gene: TRBD2
V gene: TRBV7-8
J gene: TRBJ2-2
CDR3 protein: CASSLSGRVFF
CDR3 DNA: TGTGCCAGCAGCTTAAGCGGGAGGGTGTTTTTT

clone size: .
D gene: TRBD1
V gene: TRBV2
J gene: TRBJ1-4
CDR3 protein: CASRTNLPARGKLFF
CDR3 DNA: TGTGCCAGCCGGACGAACTTACCCGCCAGGGGGAAACTGTTTTTT

clone size: many
D gene: .
V gene: TRBV7-6
J gene: TRBJ2-5
CDR3 protein: CASSRGGFQETQYF
CDR3 DNA: TGTGCCAGCAGCCGAGGAGGCTTCCAAGAGACCCAGTACTTC

clone size: many
D gene: TRBD1
V gene: TRBV4-1
J gene: TRBJ1-2
CDR3 protein: CASSQDEQGAHGYTF
CDR3 DNA: TGCGCCAGCAGCCAAGATGAACAGGGGGCTCACGGCTACACCTTC

clone size: many
D gene: TRBD1
V gene: TRBV6-1
J gene: TRBJ1-6
CDR3 protein: CATADRQGLSPLHF
CDR3 DNA: TGTGCCACAGCGGACCGACAGGGTTTGTCACCCCTCCACTTT